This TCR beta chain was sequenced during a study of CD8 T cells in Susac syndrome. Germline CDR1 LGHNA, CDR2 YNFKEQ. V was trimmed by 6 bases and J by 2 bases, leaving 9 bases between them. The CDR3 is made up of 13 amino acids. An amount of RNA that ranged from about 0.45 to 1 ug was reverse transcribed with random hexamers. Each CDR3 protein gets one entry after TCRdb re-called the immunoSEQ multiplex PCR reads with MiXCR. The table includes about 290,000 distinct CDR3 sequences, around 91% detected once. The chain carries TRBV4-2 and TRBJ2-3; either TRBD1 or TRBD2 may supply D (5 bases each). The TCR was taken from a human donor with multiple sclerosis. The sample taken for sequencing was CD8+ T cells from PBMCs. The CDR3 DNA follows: TGTGCCAGCAGTCGGGGCATCACAGATACGCAGTATTTT. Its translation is CASSRGITDTQYF.